The present T cell receptor beta chain was sequenced within a study of T cells after somatic rescue of genetic block (dated by TCRdb to about 2020). In the study overall: What the study looked at was long-term robustness, specifically in a T-cell system that came about through somatic rescue of a genetic block in T-cell development.

CDR1 MRHNA and CDR2 SNTAGT were looked up in the germline V gene. V sheds 2 bases and J sheds 9 bases, leaving 11 bases between their ends. From its cysteine to its phenylalanine, the CDR3 spans 14 amino acids. Kept here is only the CDR3 DNA, which spans 42 bases and is read in frame from base 1. This clone occurred a few times. Its antigen specificity is not known. Base quality data are lacking; no much larger clone is found one base away. Library construction relied on the immunoSEQ multiplex PCR assay. TCRdb limited this immuneACCESS table to in-frame rearrangements with V and J called. A share of clones is missing; checked studies link under half to unresolved V genes, and the rest is unexplained. Within this sample are approximately 14,000 clones, with roughly 72% of them counted one time only. Together, the top ten hold 25% to 35% of the sample.

The V gene is TRBV6-4 and the J gene is TRBJ1-6; the D gene identity is not certain. The source material was peripheral blood mononuclear cells (PBMCs). The TCR originated in a young man. The CDR3 protein sequence reads: CASSDEGRGSPLHF. The DNA reads as follows: TGTGCCAGCAGTGACGAGGGTCGGGGTTCACCCCTCCACTTT.